This entry lists 18 T cell receptor beta chains sequenced from one sample in a study of cytomegalovirus exposure and HLA in healthy donors (dated 2017 in TCRdb). Libraries were built with the immunoSEQ multiplex PCR assay. For the multiplex PCR, a mixture combining 60 forward primers for TCR Vbeta segments and 13 reverse primers for TCR Jbeta segments was used. Held by TCRdb, this immuneACCESS table contains in-frame sequences only and omits some clones. Under half of the omission traces to an unresolved V gene where checked; the cause of the rest is unknown. Across this sample there are about 130,000 clones, with over 60% seen only once. Of the sample, 0.85% to 1.3% falls within the top ten clones. Sequenced material: PBMCs. The receptors here all came from a human donor in good health.

The V and J genes are TRBV15 and TRBJ1-5; a possible D gene is TRBD1 (5 bases). Germline CDR1 is LNHNV and CDR2 is YYDKDF (reference sequence). V shed 4 bases and J shed 2 bases, with 12 bases lying between them. There are 15 residues in the CDR3. The CDR3 reads CATSTKGNGNQPQHF. CDR3 DNA sequence: TGTGCCACCAGCACGAAGGGGAATGGCAATCAGCCCCAGCATTTT.

V is TRBV10-1 and J is TRBJ2-7, with 7 bases identical to TRBD1. V dropped 6 bases and J dropped 4; count of bases not matched to a gene: 12. Germline V gene lookup returns CDR1 WNHNN and CDR2 SYGVQD (reference sequence). CDR3 length: 15 residues. The CDR3 protein is CASRDRDRTGYEQYF. The CDR3 DNA reads TGCGCCAGCAGGGACCGGGACAGAACTGGGTACGAGCAGTACTTC.

The J gene is TRBJ2-7, the V gene TRBV28, with D possibly TRBD2 on 5 matching bases. The CDR3 has 12 residues. The germline V gene has CDR1 MDHEN and CDR2 SYDVKM. V lost 3 bases, J lost 4 bases, and 7 bases lay in between. As DNA, the CDR3 is TGTGCCAGCAGTTTGCCGGGATACGAGCAGTACTTC. This codes for CASSLPGYEQYF.

In its sample, this clone was seen a few times. The chain recombines TRBV6-5 with TRBJ1-6; perhaps TRBD1 as D (5 bases). Trimming removed 8 bases from V and 7 bases from J, with 15 bases in between. Per the germline V gene, CDR1 is MNHEY and CDR2 is SVGAGI. The CDR3 length is 14 residues. The CDR3: CASAADSENSPLHF. In DNA form, the CDR3 reads TGTGCCAGCGCCGCCGACAGTGAGAATTCACCCCTCCACTTT.

The chain uses TRBV28 and TRBJ1-5; D is unclear. This CDR3 is 12 amino acids long. Germline CDR1 and CDR2: MDHEN and SYDVKM. The V end was cut by 3 bases, the J end by 7 bases, with 7 bases between. CDR3 sequence: CASSLKRQPQHF. In nucleotides, the CDR3 is TGTGCCAGCAGTTTGAAGAGGCAGCCCCAGCATTTT.

This clone has just a few counts. The V call is TRBV10-3, the J call TRBJ1-2; D is uncertain. This CDR3 is built from 13 residues. CDR1 and CDR2 (germline): ENHRY, SYGVKD. The V end was cut by 0 bases, the J end by 4 bases, with 6 bases between. CDR3 DNA sequence: TGTGCCATCAGTGAGTCAGAGATCTATGGCTACACCTTC. It translates to CAISESEIYGYTF.

The rearrangement joins TRBV6-5 to TRBJ1-2, with 7 nucleotides matching TRBD1. The CDR3 totals 14 residues. V lost 5 bases, J lost 8 bases, and 11 bases stayed unmatched. CDR1 and CDR2 from the germline V gene are MNHEY and SVGAGI. The CDR3 DNA follows: TGTGCCAGCAGTCTAAACGACAGGGCCGGAGGCTACACCTTC. Translating gives CASSLNDRAGGYTF.

CDR3 DNA sequence: TGCAGCGTTGAAGGCGGCAGGGGGCTTAACTATGGCTACACCTTC. Translation gives CSVEGGRGLNYGYTF. J is TRBJ1-2 and V is TRBV29-1; 8 bases map to TRBD1. Looked up from germline, CDR1 is SQVTM and CDR2 is ANQGSEA. V gave up 1 base and J gave up 1 base; unmatched junction bases: 5. The CDR3 runs 15 residues.

As for this clone: This CDR3 is also generated by other DNA sequences in the sample. The genes are TRBV2 and TRBJ2-3; no reliable D call. V was shortened by 6 bases and J by 1 base, with 8 bases between the two germline ends. In germline, CDR1 is SNHLY, CDR2 FYNNEI. The CDR3 is made up of 13 amino acids. CDR3 loop: CASSPVGTDTQYF. CDR3 coding DNA: TGTGCCAGCAGCCCCGTCGGCACAGATACGCAGTATTTT.

The V gene is TRBV10-2, the J gene TRBJ2-1, with 11 bases lining up with TRBD2. Germline loops: CDR1 WSHSY, CDR2 SAAADI. After removal of 5 bases from V and 0 bases from J, the junction contained 6 bases not matched to a gene. CDR3 length equals 17 residues. DNA for the CDR3: TGCGCCAGCAGTAGGTCTAGCGGGGGGAGCTCCTACAATGAGCAGTTCTTC. Translation gives CASSRSSGGSSYNEQFF.

The chain has TRBV19 and TRBJ2-3; unclear D gene. Germline V gene data show CDR1 as LNHDA and CDR2 as SQIVND (reference sequence). The CDR3 extends over 11 amino acids. V was clipped by 9 bases and J by 6 bases, with 10 bases between them. CDR3 nucleotide sequence: TGTGCCAGCCGCAACGGGGATACGCAGTATTTT. Translation: CASRNGDTQYF.

V and J are TRBV9 and TRBJ2-1; a weak D match, TRBD1 (5 bases). V shed 4 bases and J shed 2 bases, with 13 bases lying between them. CDR1 and CDR2 from the germline V gene are SGDLS and YYNGEE. The CDR3 sequence is 15 residues long. The CDR3 sequence is CASSRTHSTYNEQFF. CDR3 DNA sequence: TGTGCCAGCAGCAGGACACACTCGACCTACAATGAGCAGTTCTTC.

The V gene is TRBV5-1, the J gene TRBJ2-5, with 12 nucleotides matching TRBD2. J was trimmed by 3 bases and V by 0 bases; bases with no gene match: 6. From germline, CDR1 is SGHRS and CDR2 YFSETQ. There are 17 residues in the CDR3. The DNA for the CDR3 is TGCGCCAGCAGCTTGGGGTCGACTAGCGGGGGAGAAGAGACCCAGTACTTC. Its protein product is CASSLGSTSGGEETQYF.

The V gene is TRBV27, the J gene TRBJ2-1; TRBD2 is a possible D gene (5 bases). The CDR3 runs 18 residues. CDR1 is MNHEY and CDR2 is SMNVEV in the germline V gene (reference sequence). Trimming left V 6 bases short and J 8 bases short, with 29 bases between. The CDR3 spells CASSPDLSLIRGLDEQFF. In DNA, the CDR3 is TGTGCCAGCAGCCCAGACCTATCCCTGATCCGCGGGTTGGATGAGCAGTTCTTC.

CDR3 coding DNA: TGTGCCAGCAGCTTGACCGGGCAGGGAGGGTTGATCGACAATGAGCAGTTCTTC. It codes for CASSLTGQGGLIDNEQFF. V gene TRBV11-2 combines with J gene TRBJ2-1; 7 bases fit TRBD2. Germline V CDR1 and CDR2: SGHAT, FQNNGV. The ends lost 3 bases at V and 5 bases at J; junction bases unmatched: 16. The CDR3 is 18 residues long.

The CDR3 nucleotides read TGTGCCAGCAGTGAAGAGGGGGAAGATACGCAGTATTTT. This codes for CASSEEGEDTQYF. V and J are TRBV2 and TRBJ2-3, with D perhaps matching TRBD1 (6 bases). The CDR3 has 13 amino acids. Germline assignment: CDR1 SNHLY and CDR2 FYNNEI. V was shortened by 1 base and J by 5 bases, with 7 bases between the two germline ends.

The chain combines TRBV2 with TRBJ2-1, with a weak D call TRBD2 (5 bases). V was shortened by 3 bases and J by 8 bases, with 11 bases between the two germline ends. The germline V gene has CDR1 SNHLY and CDR2 FYNNEI. The CDR3 spans 13 residues. The DNA for the CDR3 is TGTGCCAGCAGTGACCGACTATCGGATGAGCAGTTCTTC. As protein: CASSDRLSDEQFF.

The chain links TRBV10-3 to TRBJ2-5; the D gene is possibly TRBD1 (6 bases). The CDR3 contains 14 residues. Germline CDR1 is ENHRY and CDR2 is SYGVKD. V lost 6 bases and J lost 0, with 11 bases in between. CDR3 protein: CAISPDSYQETQYF. The CDR3 DNA reads as TGTGCCATCAGCCCGGACAGTTACCAAGAGACCCAGTACTTC.